Listed here are 13 T cell receptor beta chains from one sample, sequenced in a study of identical twins. One entry per CDR3 protein, called by TCRdb with MiXCR from the 5' RACE reads. The sample has about 660,000 distinct CDR3 sequences, approximately 9% seen once. Another study also made use of these data, one on yellow fever vaccine responses in identical twins.

Sequencing used PBMCs. The receptors here all came from a woman aged 18-29 years in good health.

This rearrangement joins TRBV12-3 or TRBV12-4 to TRBJ2-3; no reliable D call. V dropped 7 bases and J dropped 6 bases, with 14 bases sitting between them. The CDR3 sequence is 13 residues long. CDR3 nucleotides: TGTGCCAGCAACTACTTAGGTGCTGATACGCAGTATTTT. It yields the protein CASNYLGADTQYF.

The chain couples TRBV6-5 to TRBJ2-1; D call uncertain. Germline V CDR1 and CDR2: MNHEY, SVGAGI. Trimming shortened V by 1 base and J by 0 bases, and 13 bases separated the two germline ends. The CDR3 covers 17 residues. The DNA of the CDR3 is TGTGCCAGCAGTTACTTGCCCCCTGCATACTCCTACAATGAGCAGTTCTTC. Translated, it gives CASSYLPPAYSYNEQFF.

The rearrangement joins TRBV15 to TRBJ2-7; TRBD2 matches at 9 bases. The V segment lost 0 bases and the J segment 0 bases; nucleotides outside the gene matches: 3. The CDR3 consists of 16 residues. Germline-derived CDR1 and CDR2 are LNHNV and YYDKDF (reference sequence). The CDR3 region has the DNA TGTGCCACCAGCAGAGACTTAGCGGGGGTCTCCTACGAGCAGTACTTC. Translating gives CATSRDLAGVSYEQYF.

CDR3 in amino acids: CASSPPATGMNTEAFF. In DNA, the CDR3 is TGTGCCAGCAGCCCCCCAGCGACAGGCATGAACACTGAAGCTTTCTTT. V gene TRBV12-3 or TRBV12-4 combines with J gene TRBJ1-1; the D gene is possibly TRBD1 (6 bases). The CDR3 totals 16 residues. V dropped 6 bases and J dropped 0 bases, with 17 bases sitting between them.

This clonotype showed up just a few times. This rearrangement joins TRBV2 to TRBJ2-7; 7 bases match TRBD1. The germline V gene encodes CDR1 SNHLY and CDR2 FYNNEI. With 3 bases clipped from V and 2 bases from J, the junction kept 4 bases outside the gene matches. This CDR3 contains 14 residues. In DNA form, the CDR3 reads TGTGCCAGCAGTGAGACAGGGTGGGCCTACGAGCAGTACTTC. The encoded protein is CASSETGWAYEQYF.

In this sample, this clonotype turned up a few times. The chain couples TRBV6-2 or TRBV6-3 to TRBJ2-1, with D tentatively TRBD1 (5 bases). The germline CDR1 and CDR2 sequences are MNHEY and SVGEGT. V lost 2 bases and J 5 bases, leaving 10 bases between the germline ends. There are 14 residues in the CDR3. CDR3 protein: CASSYPPGNNEQFF. The CDR3 bases are TGTGCCAGCAGTTACCCCCCAGGGAACAATGAGCAGTTCTTC.

This clonotype was picked up one time. The chain links TRBV30 to TRBJ2-5; perhaps D is TRBD1 or TRBD2 (5 bases each). CDR3 length: 12 amino acids. V was clipped by 5 bases and J by 4 bases, with 11 bases between them. CDR1 and CDR2 from the germline V gene are GTSNPN and SVGIG (reference sequence). The CDR3 sequence is CAWVQGRETQYF. CDR3 DNA: TGTGCCTGGGTGCAGGGACGAGAGACCCAGTACTTC.

This clonotype was detected only a few times. The chain joins TRBV2 to TRBJ2-1; D remains ambiguous. The CDR3 totals 15 residues. V was clipped by 1 base and J by 5 bases, with 12 bases between them. Germline CDR1 SNHLY, CDR2 FYNNEI. The CDR3 loop is CASSEVLGKHNEQFF. The CDR3 DNA reads TGTGCCAGCAGTGAAGTACTTGGGAAGCACAATGAGCAGTTCTTC.

Many counts were recorded for this clonotype. The rearrangement links TRBV29-1 to TRBJ2-3; D remains ambiguous. Germline CDR1 reads SQVTM; CDR2 reads ANQGSEA. The CDR3 extends over 14 amino acids. Trimming took off 1 base at V and 2 bases at J, with 10 bases between the two ends. This CDR3 reads CSVEGASFTDTQYF. The CDR3 DNA follows: TGCAGCGTTGAAGGGGCCTCCTTCACAGATACGCAGTATTTT.

This clonotype came up a few times. V gene TRBV11-2 combines with J gene TRBJ2-7, with D hard to call. The CDR3 is 14 residues long. Germline V gene sequence: CDR1 SGHAT, CDR2 FQNNGV. Between the trimmed V and J ends, which lost 0 bases and 0 bases, there was a span of 6 bases. This CDR3 reads CASSLDPDSYEQYF. As DNA, the CDR3 is TGTGCCAGCAGCTTAGATCCGGACTCCTACGAGCAGTACTTC.

This clonotype occurred many times. V is TRBV12-3 or TRBV12-4 and J is TRBJ2-7, with TRBD1 as a possible D gene (6 bases). The CDR3 runs to 15 residues. V was trimmed by 3 bases and J by 7 bases, leaving 19 bases between them. The CDR3 nucleotides read TGTGCCAGCAGTTTGGCCGGACAGATATACGTGGAGCAGTACTTC. Amino acid sequence: CASSLAGQIYVEQYF.

This clonotype was counted only a few times. The rearrangement joins TRBV5-1 to TRBJ1-2, with 7 bases that match TRBD1. CDR3 length equals 13 residues. Germline CDR1 reads SGHRS; CDR2 reads YFSETQ. J was trimmed by 6 bases and V by 3 bases; bases with no gene match: 5. The CDR3 spells CASSSGTVNGYTF. The CDR3 DNA reads TGCGCCAGCAGCTCAGGGACAGTTAATGGCTACACCTTC. Complete variable domain (other parts from reference TRBV5-1 and TRBJ1-2): KAGVTQTPRYLIKTRGQQVTLSCSPISGHRSVSWYQQTPGQGLQFLFEYFSETQRNKGNFPGRFSGRQFSNSRSEMNVSTLELGDSALYLCASSSGTVNGYTFGSGTRLTVV.

The chain couples TRBV29-1 to TRBJ2-7, with D perhaps TRBD1 (5 bases). Germline lookup yields CDR1 SQVTM and CDR2 ANQGSEA. Trimming took 0 bases from V and 0 from J, leaving 15 bases between them. This CDR3 is 16 amino acids long. CDR3 region: CSVEDQAKGASYEQYF. The CDR3 nucleotides are TGCAGCGTTGAAGATCAAGCAAAAGGGGCCTCCTACGAGCAGTACTTC.